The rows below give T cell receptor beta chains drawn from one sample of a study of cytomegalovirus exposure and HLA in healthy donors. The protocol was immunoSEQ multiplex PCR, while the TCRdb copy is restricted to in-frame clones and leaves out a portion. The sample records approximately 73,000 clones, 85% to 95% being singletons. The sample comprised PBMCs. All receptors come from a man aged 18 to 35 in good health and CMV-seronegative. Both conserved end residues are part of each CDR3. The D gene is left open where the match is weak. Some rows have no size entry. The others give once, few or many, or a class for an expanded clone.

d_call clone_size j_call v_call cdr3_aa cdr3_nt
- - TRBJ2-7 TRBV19 CASSPGQLLPEQYF TGTGCCAGTAGTCCGGGACAATTACTTCCCGAGCAGTACTTC
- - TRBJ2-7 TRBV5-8 CASSLGGRSYEQYF TGTGCCAGCAGCTTGGGGGGGCGCTCCTACGAGCAGTACTTC
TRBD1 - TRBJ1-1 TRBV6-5 CASRPTGVPTEAFF TGTGCCAGCAGACCCACAGGGGTCCCCACTGAAGCTTTCTTT
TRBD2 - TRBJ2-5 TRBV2 CASSGTSGYQETQYF TGTGCCAGCAGCGGGACTAGCGGGTACCAAGAGACCCAGTACTTC
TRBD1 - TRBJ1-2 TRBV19 CASSISVGTGGSSMYGYTF TGTGCCAGTAGTATATCGGTTGGGACAGGGGGCAGTTCTATGTATGGCTACACCTTC
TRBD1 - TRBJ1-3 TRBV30 CAWSRGTGNTIYF TGTGCCTGGAGTAGGGGGACAGGGAACACCATATATTTT
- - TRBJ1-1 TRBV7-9 CASSQHTNTEAFF TGTGCCAGCAGCCAACATACGAACACTGAAGCTTTCTTT
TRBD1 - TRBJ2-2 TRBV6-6 CASSYSSRGSTGELFF TGTGCCAGCAGTTACTCGTCCAGGGGGAGTACCGGGGAGCTGTTTTTT
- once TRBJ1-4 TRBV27 CASSQGLFDAANEKLFF TGTGCCAGCAGCCAGGGATTGTTTGACGCGGCTAATGAAAAACTGTTTTTT
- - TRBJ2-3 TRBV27 CASSPRADTQYF TGTGCCAGCAGTCCCAGGGCAGATACGCAGTATTTT
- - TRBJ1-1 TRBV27 CASSLSPQRDTEAFF TGTGCCAGCAGTTTATCGCCGCAGCGGGACACTGAAGCTTTCTTT
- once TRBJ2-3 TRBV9 CASSARPGGASTDTQYF TGTGCCAGCAGCGCACGCCCCGGGGGTGCTAGCACAGATACGCAGTATTTT
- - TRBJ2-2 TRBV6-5 CASSSGTLNTGELFF TGTGCCAGCAGTTCCGGGACATTGAACACCGGGGAGCTGTTTTTT
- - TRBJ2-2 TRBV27 CASSLSIEGELFF TGTGCCAGCAGTTTATCGATCGAGGGGGAGCTGTTTTTT
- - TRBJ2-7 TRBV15 CATSRASEGDEQYF TGTGCCACCAGCAGAGCCTCGGAGGGCGACGAGCAGTACTTC
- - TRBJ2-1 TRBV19 CASSIQASYNEQFF TGTGCCAGTAGTATACAGGCCTCCTACAATGAGCAGTTCTTC
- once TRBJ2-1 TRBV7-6 CASSLDQGGEQFF TGTGCCAGCAGCTTAGATCAGGGAGGTGAGCAGTTCTTC
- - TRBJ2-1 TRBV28 CAGAVTLANEQFF TGTGCCGGCGCGGTAACGTTGGCCAATGAGCAGTTCTTC
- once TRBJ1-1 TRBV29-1 CSVHAGGNTEAFF TGCAGCGTTCACGCCGGGGGGAACACTGAAGCTTTCTTT
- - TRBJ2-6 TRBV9 CASRTEGGANVLTF TGTGCCAGCAGGACCGAGGGAGGGGCCAACGTCCTGACTTTC
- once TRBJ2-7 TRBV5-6 CASSIDRKTYEQYF TGTGCCAGCAGCATAGACAGAAAGACCTACGAGCAGTACTTC
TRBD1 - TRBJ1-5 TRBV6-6 CASSWETGGQPQHF TGTGCCAGCTCCTGGGAAACAGGGGGTCAGCCCCAGCATTTT
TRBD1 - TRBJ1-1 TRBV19 CASSAGQGASVAFF TGTGCCAGTAGTGCGGGACAGGGGGCATCTGTAGCTTTCTTT
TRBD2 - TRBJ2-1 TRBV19 CASSGLAGFPSYNEQFF TGTGCCAGTAGTGGACTAGCGGGGTTTCCCTCCTACAATGAGCAGTTCTTC
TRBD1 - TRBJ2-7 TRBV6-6 CASSTLQGAAYEQYF TGTGCCAGCAGCACCTTACAGGGGGCAGCCTACGAGCAGTACTTC
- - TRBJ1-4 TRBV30 CAGERDGGREKLFF TGTGCCGGGGAACGAGACGGAGGGCGTGAAAAACTGTTTTTT
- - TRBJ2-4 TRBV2 CASSDVRISKNIQYF TGTGCCAGCAGTGATGTGCGGATTTCCAAAAACATTCAGTACTTC
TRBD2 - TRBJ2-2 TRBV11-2 CASSSGGGTPNTGELFF TGTGCCAGCAGCTCTGGGGGGGGTACACCGAACACCGGGGAGCTGTTTTTT
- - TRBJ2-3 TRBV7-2 CASSQRALGTDTQYF TGTGCCAGCAGCCAGAGGGCCTTGGGCACAGATACGCAGTATTTT
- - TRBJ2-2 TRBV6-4 CASSDEGEAGELFF TGTGCCAGCAGTGATGAAGGGGAGGCCGGGGAGCTGTTTTTT
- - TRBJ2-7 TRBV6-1 CASSESEGEAYEQYF TGTGCCAGCAGTGAAAGTGAAGGGGAGGCCTACGAGCAGTACTTC
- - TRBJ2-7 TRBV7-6 CASSSASPGKDPYEQYF TGTGCCAGCAGCTCAGCCAGCCCCGGGAAGGACCCCTACGAGCAGTACTTC
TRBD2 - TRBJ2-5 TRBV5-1 CASSTGVAGVETQYF TGCGCCAGCAGCACAGGAGTAGCGGGGGTAGAGACCCAGTACTTC
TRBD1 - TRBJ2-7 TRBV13 CASSSPDRGRDEQYF TGTGCCAGCAGCTCTCCTGACAGGGGGCGGGACGAGCAGTACTTC
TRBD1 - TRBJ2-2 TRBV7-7 CASSPGQGATGELFF TGTGCTAGCAGCCCGGGACAGGGGGCCACCGGGGAGCTGTTTTTT